The clone carrying this T cell receptor (beta chain) is categorized as large. The antigen is undetermined. A constant-region primer primed TCR beta cDNA synthesis from 450 to 550 ng of total RNA. Each TCR beta library was derived from three nested multiplex PCR rounds that employed slightly modified ARM-PCR. TRBV1-TRBV30 forward primers and a C-beta reverse primer were used in the first two PCR rounds, which each ran for 9 to 10 cycles. A single record per CDR3 protein comes from TCRdb applying MiXCR to the multiplex PCR reads. The table lists around 40,000 distinct CDR3 sequences, about 73% of them singletons. V was cut by 7 bases and J by 4 bases, with 17 bases left in between. This CDR3 contains 15 residues. It was from roughly 20-30 mg of unsorted bulk tissue that RNA and DNA were co-extracted. Each of the tumor samples contained in excess of 75% viable tumor cells. This specimen belongs to a study of tumor-infiltrating lymphocytes in primary liver carcinoma. The wider study: Tumors were stage T1-T3 N0M0, 4.2 to 10 cm across. General study points: Appearing in all five tumor regions was true of only about 8-25% of top clones.

The rearrangement links TRBV12-3 or TRBV12-4 to TRBJ1-5; a weak D match, TRBD1 (5 bases). The sample was liver tumor tissue from sampling region 2. Subset described: tumor region T2, inferior pole. This TCR came from a middle-aged man with primary liver carcinoma and hepatitis B virus infection. The CDR3 here is CASTRGTAINQPQHF. For the CDR3, the DNA is TGTGCCAGCACGCGGGGCACCGCAATAAATCAGCCCCAGCATTTT.